Following are 8 T cell receptor beta chains from one sample sequenced in a study of blood T cell repertoires in COVID-19. Method: immunoSEQ multiplex PCR; TCRdb's copy keeps in-frame clones and lacks some. The table has 100,000 to 150,000 clones, about 88% seen once. The specimen sequenced was PBMCs or T cells enriched from blood (not recorded which). The origin of the receptors is a woman aged 45-60 years who had recovered from COVID-19.

The rearrangement links TRBV5-1 to TRBJ2-2; the match to TRBD2 covers 8 bases. CDR3 length: 14 amino acids. With V trimmed by 4 bases and J by 3 bases, 2 bases remained unmatched. The germline CDR1 and CDR2 sequences are SGHRS and YFSETQ. The chain's CDR3 is CASSPGLDTGELFF. The CDR3 bases are TGCGCCAGCAGCCCGGGACTAGACACCGGGGAGCTGTTTTTT.

Turning to this clone: A single base separates this from a much larger clone, so it may be a read error. Other DNA sequences in the sample encode the same CDR3. This rearrangement joins TRBV7-9 to TRBJ1-1; maybe TRBD1 (5 bases). Looked up from germline, CDR1 is SEHNR and CDR2 is FQNEAQ (reference sequence). The CDR3 is made up of 13 amino acids. V lost 2 bases to trimming and J lost 1 base, with 5 bases between them. The CDR3 sequence is CASSLRGNTEAFF. CDR3 in DNA: TGTGCCAGCAGCTTAAGGGGGAACACTGAAGCTTTCTTT.

J is TRBJ1-3 and V is TRBV7-2; D is undetermined. The CDR3 totals 17 residues. Trimming shortened V by 5 bases and J by 0 bases, and 17 bases separated the two germline ends. The germline gives CDR1 SGHTA, CDR2 FQGNSA. This CDR3 reads CASSLRLEVISGNTIYF. The CDR3 DNA is TGTGCCAGCAGCCTACGTCTCGAGGTTATCTCTGGAAACACCATATATTTT.

The chain recombines TRBV6-5 with TRBJ1-1; 9 bases are shared with TRBD1. V lost 4 bases, J lost 10 bases, and 4 bases stayed unmatched. The CDR3 totals 12 residues. Germline CDR1 is MNHEY and CDR2 is SVGAGI. CDR3 coding DNA: TGTGCCAGCAGTTCTACGACAGGGGGAGCTTTCTTT. Protein: CASSSTTGGAFF.

V is TRBV4-2 and J is TRBJ1-2, with TRBD1 matching over 8 bases. Unmatched junction bases numbered 8, after V lost 0 bases and J lost 5 bases. The CDR3 loop spans 16 amino acids. Germline CDR1 and CDR2: LGHNA and YNFKEQ. CDR3 sequence: CASSQEVTGGMYGYTF. The CDR3 bases are TGTGCCAGCAGCCAAGAAGTCACAGGGGGTATGTATGGCTACACCTTC.

This chain links TRBV5-1 with TRBJ1-4, with D possibly TRBD1 on 6 matching bases. The CDR3 consists of 15 residues. The germline V and J ends were trimmed by 0 bases and 5 bases, with 11 bases remaining between them. CDR1 is SGHRS and CDR2 is YFSETQ in the germline V gene. The CDR3: CASSLAGGANEKLFF. Here the CDR3 DNA reads TGCGCCAGCAGCTTGGCCGGGGGGGCAAATGAAAAACTGTTTTTT. The complete variable domain, with remaining parts taken from reference TRBV5-1 and TRBJ1-4, reads KAGVTQTPRYLIKTRGQQVTLSCSPISGHRSVSWYQQTPGQGLQFLFEYFSETQRNKGNFPGRFSGRQFSNSRSEMNVSTLELGDSALYLCASSLAGGANEKLFFGSGTQLSVL.

The chain's CDR3 is CASSYGGGINYGYTF. CDR3 sequence (DNA): TGTGCCAGCAGTTACGGGGGAGGGATTAACTATGGCTACACCTTC. The V call is TRBV6-5, the J call TRBJ1-2; weak D call: TRBD1 (5 bases). This CDR3 is 15 amino acids long. V lost 2 bases and J lost 1, with 11 bases in between. Germline V CDR1 and CDR2: MNHEY, SVGAGI.

V gene TRBV10-2 combines with J gene TRBJ1-1; 8 nucleotides match TRBD1. The CDR3 runs to 15 residues. Germline values: CDR1 WSHSY, CDR2 SAAADI. Trimming took 4 bases from V and 3 from J; bases not matched to a gene: 7. In nucleotides, the CDR3 is TGCGCCAGCAGTGGCAATACAGGGGGGCACACTGAAGCTTTCTTT. Protein product: CASSGNTGGHTEAFF.